This TCR beta chain came from a study of cytomegalovirus exposure and HLA in healthy donors. Vbeta (60) and Jbeta (13) primers were used in the PCR. Profiling relied on immunoSEQ multiplex PCR, and the TCRdb table lists in-frame clones only, not all of them. The sample lists some 200,000 clones, approximately 85% occurring once. V dropped 2 bases and J dropped 2 bases, with 10 bases sitting between them. Germline V gives CDR1 MNHNY, CDR2 SVGAGI (reference sequence). The CDR3 has 14 amino acids. Donors showed nominal health when sampled, although they likely had unrecorded immune exposures. This receptor was obtained from a girl aged 5 to 17 in good health and CMV-seropositive. Sequenced: PBMCs. The chain joins TRBV6-6 to TRBJ2-7, with a possible D match to TRBD2 (6 bases). CDR3 sequence reads: CASSYTGGPYEQYF. In DNA form, the CDR3 reads TGTGCCAGCAGTTACACCGGGGGACCCTACGAGCAGTACTTC.